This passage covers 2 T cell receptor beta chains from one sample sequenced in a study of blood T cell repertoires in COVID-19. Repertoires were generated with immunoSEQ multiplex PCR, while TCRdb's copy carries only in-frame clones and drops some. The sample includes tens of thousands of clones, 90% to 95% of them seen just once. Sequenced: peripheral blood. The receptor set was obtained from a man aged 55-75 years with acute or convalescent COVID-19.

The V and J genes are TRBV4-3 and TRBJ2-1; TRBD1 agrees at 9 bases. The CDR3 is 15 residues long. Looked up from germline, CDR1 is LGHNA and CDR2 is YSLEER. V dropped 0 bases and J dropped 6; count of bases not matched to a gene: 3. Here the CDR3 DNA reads TGCGCCAGCAGCCAAGATCAGGACAGGGGCAATGAGCAGTTCTTC. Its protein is CASSQDQDRGNEQFF.

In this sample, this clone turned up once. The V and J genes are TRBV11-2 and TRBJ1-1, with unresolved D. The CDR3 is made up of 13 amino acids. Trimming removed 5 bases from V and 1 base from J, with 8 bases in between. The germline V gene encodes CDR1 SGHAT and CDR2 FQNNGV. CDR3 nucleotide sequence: TGTGCCAGCAGCCACAACAAGAACACTGAAGCTTTCTTT. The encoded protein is CASSHNKNTEAFF.